The 13 T cell receptor beta chains listed next were all sequenced from one sample in a study of blood T cell repertoires in COVID-19. Sequenced by immunoSEQ multiplex PCR; TCRdb stores in-frame clones only, minus some. The sample shows approximately 80,000 clones, around 82% of them seen only once. Sequencing input: peripheral blood. The receptors were sampled from a woman older than 75 with COVID-19, enrolled during active disease.

The gene calls are TRBV9 and TRBJ2-2; D is perhaps TRBD2 (7 bases). V lost 0 bases and J lost 5, with 20 bases in between. The CDR3 covers 18 residues. The germline CDR1 and CDR2 sequences are SGDLS and YYNGEE. The CDR3 coding sequence is TGTGCCAGCAGCGTAGACCCCTATTGGGGGGGCGGGACCGGGGAGCTGTTTTTT. Translated, it gives CASSVDPYWGGGTGELFF.

The chain joins TRBV9 to TRBJ2-1, with D maybe TRBD2 (5 bases). This CDR3 has 14 residues. The V gene's germline CDR1 is SGDLS and CDR2 YYNGEE. The ends were cut back, 4 bases at V and 7 bases at J, with 15 bases in the middle. For the CDR3, the DNA is TGTGCCAGCAGCCCCCCGCCGGGATGGAATGAGCAGTTCTTC. Translated: CASSPPPGWNEQFF. The full variable domain, in which reference TRBV9 and TRBJ2-1 provide the parts outside the CDR3, is DSGVTQTPKHLITATGQRVTLRCSPRSGDLSVYWYQQSLDQGLQFLIQYYNGEERAKGNILERFSAQQFPDLHSELNLSSLELGDSALYFCASSPPPGWNEQFFGPGTRLTVL.

The gene calls are TRBV29-1 and TRBJ1-4; possibly TRBD1 for D (6 bases). This CDR3 has 15 residues. With 5 bases removed from V and 1 base from J, the gap between germline ends came to 14 bases. The germline CDR1 and CDR2 sequences are SQVTM and ANQGSEA. The CDR3 coding sequence is TGCAGCGTTAGGGGACAAAGAGGAACTAATGAAAAACTGTTTTTT. This codes for CSVRGQRGTNEKLFF.

V is TRBV5-1 and J is TRBJ2-2; no clear D gene. Germline lookup yields CDR1 SGHRS and CDR2 YFSETQ. The CDR3 sequence is 16 residues long. Trimming left V 1 base short and J 0 bases short, with 10 bases between. The CDR3 loop is CASSLLVPSNTGELFF. CDR3 nucleotides: TGCGCCAGCAGCTTGTTAGTCCCATCGAACACCGGGGAGCTGTTTTTT. The entire variable domain, with the rest obtained from reference TRBV5-1 and TRBJ2-2, is as follows: KAGVTQTPRYLIKTRGQQVTLSCSPISGHRSVSWYQQTPGQGLQFLFEYFSETQRNKGNFPGRFSGRQFSNSRSEMNVSTLELGDSALYLCASSLLVPSNTGELFFGEGSRLTVL.

The chain has TRBV19 and TRBJ1-2; weak D call: TRBD1 (6 bases). This CDR3 has 16 residues. V lost 6 bases, J lost 4 bases, and 21 bases lay in between. CDR1 and CDR2 (germline): LNHDA, SQIVND (reference sequence). The CDR3 region is CASRRQGTFGTYGYTF. As DNA, the CDR3 is TGTGCCAGTAGGAGGCAGGGGACCTTCGGTACCTATGGCTACACCTTC.

The rearrangement joins TRBV5-1 to TRBJ2-1; 10 nucleotides agree with TRBD2. The CDR3 is made up of 15 amino acids. Trimming at V came to 0 bases and at J to 12 bases, leaving 9 bases not matched to a gene. The germline V gene has CDR1 SGHRS and CDR2 YFSETQ. DNA for the CDR3: TGCGCCAGCAGCTTGGGGACTAGCGGTACTGGGGGGCAGTTCTTC. The encoded protein is CASSLGTSGTGGQFF.

This clone was detected only once. The chain recombines TRBV10-1 with TRBJ2-5, with TRBD2 matching over 7 bases. The V and J ends lost 11 bases and 4 bases, in that order; junction bases with no gene match: 22. CDR3 size: 17 residues. Germline V gives CDR1 WNHNN, CDR2 SYGVQD (reference sequence). The CDR3 region is CAGPPEVGRGEGETQYF. The CDR3 DNA is TGCGCCGGGCCCCCGGAGGTGGGACGGGGGGAAGGAGAGACCCAGTACTTC.

This clone was counted a single time. The chain recombines TRBV12-3 or TRBV12-4 with TRBJ1-1, with 10 bases identical to TRBD1. V lost 6 bases, J lost 5 bases, and 3 bases stayed unmatched. The CDR3 contains 13 residues. CDR3 protein: CASRRTGGTEAFF. CDR3 nucleotides: TGTGCCAGCAGGCGGACAGGGGGGACTGAAGCTTTCTTT.

V gene TRBV24-1 combines with J gene TRBJ2-5; TRBD1 matches at 10 bases. The CDR3 contains 16 residues. CDR1 and CDR2 (germline): KGHDR, SFDVKD. V was pared by 3 bases and J by 5 bases, with 8 bases of the junction left unmatched. The CDR3 nucleotides read TGTGCCACCAGTGATCGCGGGACAGGGGTCGAGGAGACCCAGTACTTC. Protein sequence: CATSDRGTGVEETQYF.

The V call is TRBV24-1, the J call TRBJ2-3; TRBD2 aligns across 14 bases. V was clipped by 4 bases and J by 2 bases; unmatched bases: 7. From germline, CDR1 is KGHDR and CDR2 SFDVKD. The CDR3 runs 18 residues. The CDR3: CATSDPGLAGGYTDTQYF. CDR3 nucleotides: TGTGCCACCAGTGACCCAGGACTAGCGGGAGGATACACAGATACGCAGTATTTT.

The gene calls are TRBV6-2 or TRBV6-3 and TRBJ1-1; 10 bases are a match to TRBD1. The CDR3 has 14 residues. Looked up from germline, CDR1 is MNHEY and CDR2 is SVGEGT. V shed 5 bases and J 5 bases; nucleotides not matched to a gene: 5. DNA for the CDR3: TGTGCCAGCAGTCCGGGACAGGGGAGGACTGAAGCTTTCTTT. Translation gives CASSPGQGRTEAFF.

The genes are TRBV30 and TRBJ1-4; D is possibly TRBD1 (5 bases). V was cut by 2 bases and J by 0 bases, with 13 bases left in between. The CDR3 has 16 residues. The germline CDR1 and CDR2 sequences are GTSNPN and SVGIG (reference sequence). For the CDR3, the DNA is TGTGCCTGGAGTTCCTTGACGACAGCAACTAATGAAAAACTGTTTTTT. Its protein product is CAWSSLTTATNEKLFF. Using reference TRBV30 and TRBJ1-4 for the parts outside the CDR3, the full variable domain is SQTIHQWPATLVQPVGSPLSLECTVEGTSNPNLYWYRQAAGRGLQLLFYSVGIGQISSEVPQNLSASRPQDRQFILSSKKLLLSDSGFYLCAWSSLTTATNEKLFFGSGTQLSVL.

The CDR3 DNA reads as TGCGCCAGCAGCTTTATTCAGGGGCCCTACGAGCAGTACTTC. Translation gives CASSFIQGPYEQYF. V usage is TRBV5-1 and J usage is TRBJ2-7; D possibly corresponds to TRBD1 (6 bases). Germline V CDR1 and CDR2: SGHRS, YFSETQ. The V end was cut by 2 bases, the J end by 2 bases, with 11 bases between. CDR3 length: 14 amino acids. The whole variable domain, filled in from reference TRBV5-1 and TRBJ2-7, reads KAGVTQTPRYLIKTRGQQVTLSCSPISGHRSVSWYQQTPGQGLQFLFEYFSETQRNKGNFPGRFSGRQFSNSRSEMNVSTLELGDSALYLCASSFIQGPYEQYFGPGTRLTVT.